A single sample gave rise to the 29 T cell receptor beta chains below, sequenced in a study of response to subunit inactivated influenza vaccine. TCRdb ran MiXCR on the RT-PCR reads and lists one entry per CDR3 protein. The sample yields roughly 650,000 distinct CDR3 sequences, 11% to 15% seen once. The sample here was PBMCs from blood, taken roughly 2 weeks before vaccination. The receptors here all came from a man aged 50 or older who received an inactivated influenza vaccine.

This clonotype has at least ten counts. The V and J genes are TRBV28 and TRBJ1-1; D gene unclear. Germline assignment: CDR1 MDHEN and CDR2 SYDVKM. The CDR3 is 12 residues long. V lost 5 bases to trimming and J lost 0 bases, with 4 bases between them. The CDR3 loop reads CASSTLNTEAFF. CDR3 nucleotide sequence: TGTGCCAGCAGTACACTGAACACTGAAGCTTTCTTT.

This chain uses TRBV10-3 with TRBJ1-2; TRBD1 is a possible D gene (6 bases). This CDR3 contains 14 residues. Germline values: CDR1 ENHRY, CDR2 SYGVKD. V lost 0 bases and J 6 bases, leaving 11 bases between the germline ends. CDR3 sequence: CAISESVAGDGYTF. CDR3 nucleotides: TGTGCCATCAGTGAGTCAGTGGCAGGGGATGGCTACACCTTC.

This clonotype was counted between two and nine times. The V gene is TRBV5-5, the J gene TRBJ1-5, with TRBD1 matching 12 bases. The J segment lost 0 bases and the V segment lost 0 bases, leaving 4 bases of the junction unmatched. The CDR3 runs to 18 residues. CDR1 is SGHKS, CDR2 YYEKEE, per germline (reference sequence). This CDR3 is CASSLAGTGGGSNQPQHF. The DNA for the CDR3 is TGTGCCAGCAGCTTGGCCGGGACAGGGGGCGGTAGCAATCAGCCCCAGCATTTT.

The chain links TRBV7-8 to TRBJ1-3, with unresolved D. V shed 2 bases and J shed 0 bases, with 8 bases lying between them. CDR1 is SGHVS, CDR2 FQNEAQ, per germline. The CDR3 is 15 amino acids. In DNA form, the CDR3 reads TGTGCCAGCAGCTTACAGTCCTACTCTGGAAACACCATATATTTT. Its translation is CASSLQSYSGNTIYF.

This chain connects TRBV7-9 to TRBJ2-7; D possibly corresponds to TRBD1 (6 bases). Trimming removed 2 bases at V and 5 bases at J, with 13 bases between. The CDR3 spans 14 residues. Germline CDR1 reads SEHNR; CDR2 reads FQNEAQ (reference sequence). The CDR3 loop reads CASSLRAGDHEQYF. CDR3 sequence (DNA): TGTGCCAGCAGCTTAAGGGCAGGGGATCACGAGCAGTACTTC.

J is TRBJ2-2 and V is TRBV5-4, with D possibly being TRBD2 (5 bases). V was trimmed by 4 bases and J by 2 bases, leaving 18 bases between them. Germline-derived CDR1 and CDR2 are SGHNT and YYREEE (reference sequence). The CDR3 extends over 17 amino acids. The CDR3 reads CASSPSPAGINTGELFF. CDR3 bases: TGTGCCAGCAGCCCCAGCCCGGCGGGTATTAACACCGGGGAGCTGTTTTTT.

In its sample, this clonotype was seen a few times. This rearrangement joins TRBV12-5 to TRBJ2-5, with a tentative D call TRBD2 (5 bases). The CDR3 covers 15 residues. Germline-derived CDR1 and CDR2 are LGHNT and FRNRAP. Trimming left V 2 bases short and J 6 bases short, with 16 bases between. In DNA, the CDR3 is TGTGCTAGTGGTTTGAGGGAGAGGGAAGCGAAGACCCAGTACTTC. Its protein product is CASGLREREAKTQYF. The full variable domain, in which reference TRBV12-5 and TRBJ2-5 provide the parts outside the CDR3, is DARVTQTPRHKVTEMGQEVTMRCQPILGHNTVFWYRQTMMQGLELLAYFRNRAPLDDSGMPKDRFSAEMPDATLATLKIQPSEPRDSAVYFCASGLREREAKTQYFGPGTRLLVL.

This clonotype was counted between two and nine times. V is TRBV12-3 or TRBV12-4 and J is TRBJ2-2, with D hard to call. V lost 8 bases and J 8 bases, leaving 21 bases between the germline ends. CDR3 size: 15 residues. The CDR3 protein is CASSSSVVARGELFF. The CDR3, as DNA: TGTGCCAGCTCCTCAAGTGTGGTAGCCCGGGGGGAGCTGTTTTTT.

There are a few counts of this clonotype. The chain carries TRBV18 and TRBJ2-7, with D tentatively TRBD1 (5 bases). The V gene's germline CDR1 is KGHSH and CDR2 LQKENI. This CDR3 region has 14 residues. V was trimmed by 3 bases and J by 4 bases, leaving 13 bases between them. This CDR3 reads CASSPGRPLYEQYF. The CDR3 coding sequence is TGTGCCAGCTCACCGGGGCGGCCGCTTTACGAGCAGTACTTC.

The sample holds a few counts of this clonotype. The CDR3 coding sequence is TGTGCCAGCAGCCCCCGGATAGCGGGAGTCAGGAATGAGCAGTTCTTC. It translates to CASSPRIAGVRNEQFF. The rearrangement uses TRBV12-3 or TRBV12-4 and TRBJ2-1; 9 bases align to TRBD2. This CDR3 is built from 16 residues. J lost 7 bases, V lost 6 bases, and 13 bases had no gene match.

The V gene is TRBV5-1, the J gene TRBJ2-7, with 7 nucleotides matching TRBD1. CDR3 length: 14 residues. Trimming at V came to 3 bases and at J to 2 bases, leaving 5 bases not matched to a gene. The germline gives CDR1 SGHRS, CDR2 YFSETQ. DNA for the CDR3: TGCGCCAGCAGCTGGGCGACAGGGACCTACGAGCAGTACTTC. This encodes CASSWATGTYEQYF.

The gene calls are TRBV7-9 and TRBJ1-5; possible D gene TRBD1, 6 bases. The V gene's germline CDR1 is SEHNR and CDR2 FQNEAQ (reference sequence). This CDR3 is built from 15 residues. V was shortened by 5 bases and J by 5 bases, with 16 bases between the two germline ends. The CDR3 reads CASSGGGGRYQPQHF. The CDR3 DNA is TGTGCCAGCAGCGGAGGAGGGGGTAGGTATCAGCCCCAGCATTTT.

This clonotype was seen ten or more times. The rearrangement uses TRBV2 and TRBJ1-5; 8 nucleotides agree with TRBD1. The CDR3 length is 14 residues. V was pared by 3 bases and J by 6 bases, with 4 bases of the junction left unmatched. Germline V gene lookup returns CDR1 SNHLY and CDR2 FYNNEI. This CDR3 reads CASSDGQGGQPQHF. CDR3 nucleotide sequence: TGTGCCAGCAGTGACGGACAGGGCGGTCAGCCCCAGCATTTT.

The rearrangement links TRBV4-1 to TRBJ2-1, with 10 positions matching TRBD2. The germline CDR1 and CDR2 sequences are MGHRA and YSYEKL. This CDR3 is 16 amino acids long. The trim removed 5 bases at V and 3 bases at J, leaving 7 bases unmatched. The CDR3 nucleotides read TGCGCCAGCAGCGTCCGGAGCGGGGGGGTCTACAATGAGCAGTTCTTC. This codes for CASSVRSGGVYNEQFF.

This rearrangement joins TRBV3-1 to TRBJ1-1; no clear D gene. This CDR3 spans 14 amino acids. Trimming took off 4 bases at V and 1 base at J, with 10 bases between the two ends. Per germline, CDR1 LGHDT and CDR2 YNNKEL (reference sequence). This CDR3 reads CASSRIPGNTEAFF. The CDR3 DNA reads as TGTGCCAGCAGCCGAATACCAGGGAACACTGAAGCTTTCTTT.

Only a few counts were recorded for this clonotype. This chain links TRBV20-1 with TRBJ1-1; the match to TRBD1 covers 7 bases. The CDR3 runs to 15 residues. V lost 1 base and J lost 1; bases outside the gene matches: 6. Germline V CDR1 and CDR2: DFQATT, SNEGSKA (reference sequence). The CDR3 here is CSARAPRTGNTEAFF. CDR3 DNA: TGCAGTGCTAGAGCTCCTAGGACAGGGAACACTGAAGCTTTCTTT.

This clonotype showed up just a few times. The chain couples TRBV3-1 to TRBJ2-7; 11 bases fit TRBD2. The CDR3 has 16 residues. CDR1 and CDR2 (germline): LGHDT, YNNKEL (reference sequence). V shed 4 bases and J 5 bases; nucleotides not matched to a gene: 10. The CDR3 DNA sequence: TGTGCCAGCAGCCGGATAGCGGGAGGGCCGGTCGACGAGCAGTACTTC. This sequence encodes CASSRIAGGPVDEQYF.

This clonotype was detected only a few times. The chain has TRBV12-3 or TRBV12-4 and TRBJ2-1; unclear D gene. The CDR3 length is 14 residues. V dropped 2 bases and J dropped 6 bases, with 11 bases sitting between them. The CDR3 nucleotides read TGTGCCAGCAGTTTAAGCACAGTTTCCAATGAGCAGTTCTTC. Protein product: CASSLSTVSNEQFF.

This clonotype was observed a handful of times. The rearrangement joins TRBV20-1 to TRBJ2-1; no clear D. This CDR3 has 12 residues. Germline lookup yields CDR1 DFQATT and CDR2 SNEGSKA (reference sequence). CDR3 in amino acids: CRARSVYNEQFF. The CDR3 DNA is TGCAGAGCAAGAAGCGTATACAATGAGCAGTTCTTC.

This clonotype was seen repeatedly, ten times or more. The genes are TRBV5-1 and TRBJ2-3; TRBD2 matches 9 bases. Per germline, CDR1 SGHRS and CDR2 YFSETQ. CDR3 length equals 16 residues. The V and J ends lost 1 base and 2 bases, in that order; junction bases with no gene match: 5. The chain's CDR3 is CASSLKTSGNTDTQYF. CDR3 bases: TGCGCCAGCAGCTTGAAGACTAGCGGTAACACAGATACGCAGTATTTT.

This rearrangement joins TRBV3-1 to TRBJ1-6; 7 bases agree with TRBD1. From germline, CDR1 is LGHDT and CDR2 YNNKEL (reference sequence). The CDR3 contains 16 residues. J lost 0 bases, V lost 3 bases, and 2 bases had no gene match. The CDR3 region has the DNA TGTGCCAGCAGCCAGACAGGGATCTCCTATAATTCACCCCTCCACTTT. Encoded protein: CASSQTGISYNSPLHF.

This clonotype was counted a few times. The chain joins TRBV29-1 to TRBJ2-2; D ambiguous. This CDR3 has 11 residues. The V gene's germline CDR1 is SQVTM and CDR2 ANQGSEA. Deletions cut 6 bases from V and 3 bases from J, with 5 bases between. The CDR3 nucleotides are TGCAGCGTAGAGGACACCGGGGAGCTGTTTTTT. Encoded protein: CSVEDTGELFF.

This clonotype was picked up many times. The DNA of the CDR3 is TGTGCCATCAAAACTGACGACTACAATGAGCAGTTCTTC. Translating it yields CAIKTDDYNEQFF. The chain carries TRBV10-3 and TRBJ2-1; no clear D gene. Germline lookup yields CDR1 ENHRY and CDR2 SYGVKD. With 7 bases removed from V and 3 bases from J, the gap between germline ends came to 10 bases. The CDR3 is 13 residues long.

V and J are TRBV6-1 and TRBJ2-7; 13 bases match TRBD2. V lost 3 bases and J lost 3; bases outside the gene matches: 5. The germline gives CDR1 MNHNS, CDR2 SASEGT. CDR3 length: 16 residues. The CDR3 sequence is CASSDGTSGVLYEQYF. For the CDR3, the DNA is TGTGCCAGCAGTGACGGGACTAGCGGGGTCCTCTACGAGCAGTACTTC.

This clonotype was seen more than once but under ten times. The V and J genes are TRBV20-1 and TRBJ2-3, with D hard to call. The germline CDR1 and CDR2 sequences are DFQATT and SNEGSKA (reference sequence). The V end was cut by 0 bases, the J end by 4 bases, with 8 bases between. The CDR3 runs 13 residues. The CDR3, as DNA: TGCAGTGCTAGAGATAACTACGCAGATACGCAGTATTTT. It is translated as CSARDNYADTQYF.

The table lists this clonotype with many counts. This chain links TRBV7-2 with TRBJ2-1; TRBD2 is a possible D gene (6 bases). The CDR3 consists of 14 residues. The germline gives CDR1 SGHTA, CDR2 FQGNSA. V was trimmed by 1 base and J by 12 bases, leaving 16 bases between them. The CDR3 DNA reads TGTGCCAGCAGCTTAGGGGGGGAAGGGGTTGGGCAGTTCTTC. Its protein product is CASSLGGEGVGQFF.

This clonotype was observed a handful of times. This sequence joins TRBV20-1 and TRBJ2-7; no definite D call. CDR1 is DFQATT and CDR2 is SNEGSKA in the germline V gene (reference sequence). This CDR3 has 11 residues. The V end lost 4 bases, the J end lost 7 bases, and 11 bases lay between the germline ends. This CDR3 reads CSAIDIPEQYF. The CDR3 region has the DNA TGCAGTGCTATAGACATTCCTGAGCAGTACTTC.

V and J are TRBV6-5 and TRBJ1-3; no reliable D call. The CDR3 runs 15 residues. The germline V gene encodes CDR1 MNHEY and CDR2 SVGAGI. Between the trimmed V and J ends, which lost 2 bases and 0 bases, there was a span of 8 bases. The CDR3: CASSYAPSSGNTIYF. The DNA of the CDR3 is TGTGCCAGCAGTTACGCCCCGAGCTCTGGAAACACCATATATTTT.

The table lists this clonotype with many counts. The chain has TRBV5-1 and TRBJ2-7; D gene ambiguous. The V gene lost 0 bases and the J gene lost 0 bases, with 7 bases spanning the gap. This CDR3 has 14 residues. The germline CDR1 and CDR2 sequences are SGHRS and YFSETQ. CDR3 bases: TGCGCCAGCAGCTTGGTAGAACCCTCCTACGAGCAGTACTTC. This gives the protein CASSLVEPSYEQYF.